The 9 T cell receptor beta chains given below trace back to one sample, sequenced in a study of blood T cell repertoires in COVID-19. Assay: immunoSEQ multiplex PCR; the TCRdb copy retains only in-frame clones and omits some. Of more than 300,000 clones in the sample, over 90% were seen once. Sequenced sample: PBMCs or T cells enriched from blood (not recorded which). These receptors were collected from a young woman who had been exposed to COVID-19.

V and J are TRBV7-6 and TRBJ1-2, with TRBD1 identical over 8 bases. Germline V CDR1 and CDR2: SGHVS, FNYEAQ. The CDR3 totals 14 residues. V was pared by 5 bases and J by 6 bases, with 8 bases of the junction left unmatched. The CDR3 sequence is CASSTSTGGDGYTF. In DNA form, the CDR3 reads TGTGCCAGCAGCACATCAACAGGGGGAGATGGCTACACCTTC.

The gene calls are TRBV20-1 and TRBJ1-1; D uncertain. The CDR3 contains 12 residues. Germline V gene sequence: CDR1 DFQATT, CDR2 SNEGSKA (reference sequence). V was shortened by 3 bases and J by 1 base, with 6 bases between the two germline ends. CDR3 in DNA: TGCAGTGCTAGTCGCAGGAACACTGAAGCTTTCTTT. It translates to CSASRRNTEAFF.

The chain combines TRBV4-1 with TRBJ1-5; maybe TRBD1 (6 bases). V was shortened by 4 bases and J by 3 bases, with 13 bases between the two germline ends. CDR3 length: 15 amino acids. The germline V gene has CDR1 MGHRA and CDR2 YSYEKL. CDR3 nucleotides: TGCGCCAGCAGCCCCCATGCAGGGGTCAATCAGCCCCAGCATTTT. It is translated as CASSPHAGVNQPQHF.

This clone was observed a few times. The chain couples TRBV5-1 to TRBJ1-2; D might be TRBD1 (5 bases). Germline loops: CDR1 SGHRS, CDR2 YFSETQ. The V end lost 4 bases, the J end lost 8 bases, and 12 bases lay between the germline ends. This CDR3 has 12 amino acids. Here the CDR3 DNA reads TGCGCCAGCAGCGACAACCGGGGGGGCTACACCTTC. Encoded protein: CASSDNRGGYTF.

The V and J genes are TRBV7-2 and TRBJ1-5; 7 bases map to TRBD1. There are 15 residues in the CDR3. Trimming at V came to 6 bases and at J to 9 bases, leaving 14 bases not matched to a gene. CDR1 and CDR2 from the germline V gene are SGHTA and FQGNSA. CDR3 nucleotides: TGTGCCAGCAGTACCGACAGGGCGCGTCAGTGGCCCCAGCATTTT. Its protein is CASSTDRARQWPQHF.

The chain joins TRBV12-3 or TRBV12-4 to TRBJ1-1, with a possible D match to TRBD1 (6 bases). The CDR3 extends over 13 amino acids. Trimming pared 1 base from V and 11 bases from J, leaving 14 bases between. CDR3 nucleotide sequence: TGTGCCAGCAGTTTAGGTTTGGGACAACGGGCTTTCTTT. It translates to CASSLGLGQRAFF.

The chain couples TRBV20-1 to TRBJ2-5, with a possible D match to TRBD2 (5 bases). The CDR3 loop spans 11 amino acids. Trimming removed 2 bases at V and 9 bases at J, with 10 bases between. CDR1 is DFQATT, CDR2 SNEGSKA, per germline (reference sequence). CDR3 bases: TGCAGTGCTAGAAGCCAGGAGGCCCAGTACTTC. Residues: CSARSQEAQYF.

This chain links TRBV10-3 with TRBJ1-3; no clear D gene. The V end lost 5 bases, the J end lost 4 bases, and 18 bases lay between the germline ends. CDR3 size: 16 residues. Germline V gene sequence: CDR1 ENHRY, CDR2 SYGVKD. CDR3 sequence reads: CAISPHAGLEGNTIYF. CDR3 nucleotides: TGTGCCATCAGTCCCCATGCGGGGTTGGAGGGAAACACCATATATTTT.

The CDR3 loop reads CASSQTVNTEAFF. CDR3 nucleotide sequence: TGTGCCAGCAGTCAGACAGTAAACACTGAAGCTTTCTTT. The chain links TRBV25-1 to TRBJ1-1; D might be TRBD1 (5 bases). The CDR3 loop spans 13 amino acids. Germline values: CDR1 MGHDK, CDR2 SYGVNS. Trimming took 5 bases from V and 2 from J, leaving 9 bases between them. Full variable domain (rest looked up from reference TRBV25-1 and TRBJ1-1): EADIYQTPRYLVIGTGKKITLECSQTMGHDKMYWYQQDPGMELHLIHYSYGVNSTEKGDLSSESTVSRIRTEHFPLTLESARPSHTSQYLCASSQTVNTEAFFGQGTRLTVV.